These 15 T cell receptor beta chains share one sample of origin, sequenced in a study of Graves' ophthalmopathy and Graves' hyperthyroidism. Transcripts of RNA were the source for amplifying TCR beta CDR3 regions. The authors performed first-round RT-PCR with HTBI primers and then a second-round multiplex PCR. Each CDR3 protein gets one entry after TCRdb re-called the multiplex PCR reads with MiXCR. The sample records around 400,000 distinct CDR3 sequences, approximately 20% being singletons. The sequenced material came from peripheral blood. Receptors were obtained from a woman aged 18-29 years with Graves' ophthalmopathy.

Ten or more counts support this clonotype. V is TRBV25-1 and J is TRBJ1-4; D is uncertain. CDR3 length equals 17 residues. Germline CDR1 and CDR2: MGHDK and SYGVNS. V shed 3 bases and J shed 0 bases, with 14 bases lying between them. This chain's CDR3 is CASSEEQTEATNEKLFF. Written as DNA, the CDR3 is TGTGCCAGCAGTGAGGAGCAGACGGAGGCAACTAATGAAAAACTGTTTTTT.

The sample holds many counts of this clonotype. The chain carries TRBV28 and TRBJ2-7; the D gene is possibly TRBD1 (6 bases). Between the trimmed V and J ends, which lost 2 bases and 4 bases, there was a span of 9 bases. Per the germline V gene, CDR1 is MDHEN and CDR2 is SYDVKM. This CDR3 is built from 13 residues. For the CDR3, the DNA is TGTGCCAGCAGTTTACCCAGGGGATACGAGCAGTACTTC. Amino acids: CASSLPRGYEQYF.

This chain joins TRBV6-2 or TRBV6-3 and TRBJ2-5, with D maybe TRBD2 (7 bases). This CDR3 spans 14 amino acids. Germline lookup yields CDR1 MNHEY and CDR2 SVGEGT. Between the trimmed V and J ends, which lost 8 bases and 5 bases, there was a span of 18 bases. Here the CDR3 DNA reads TGTGCCAGCGGATACAGGGTGGGGGGGGAGACCCAGTACTTC. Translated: CASGYRVGGETQYF.

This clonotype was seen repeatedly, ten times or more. The CDR3 reads CASSPLGTGPYGYTF. In DNA, the CDR3 is TGTGCCAGCAGCCCCCTAGGGACAGGACCTTATGGCTACACCTTC. V usage is TRBV3-1 and J usage is TRBJ1-2, with 8 bases fitting TRBD1. Germline V gene data show CDR1 as LGHDT and CDR2 as YNNKEL (reference sequence). The CDR3 is 15 amino acids. Trimming cost V 4 bases and J 5 bases; bases outside gene matches: 9.

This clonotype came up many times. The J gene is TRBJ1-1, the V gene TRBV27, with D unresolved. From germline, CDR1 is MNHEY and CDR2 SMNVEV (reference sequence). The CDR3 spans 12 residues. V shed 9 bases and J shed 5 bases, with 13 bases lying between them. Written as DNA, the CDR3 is TGTGCCAGTCGAGAAGGGTGGACTGAAGCTTTCTTT. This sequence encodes CASREGWTEAFF.

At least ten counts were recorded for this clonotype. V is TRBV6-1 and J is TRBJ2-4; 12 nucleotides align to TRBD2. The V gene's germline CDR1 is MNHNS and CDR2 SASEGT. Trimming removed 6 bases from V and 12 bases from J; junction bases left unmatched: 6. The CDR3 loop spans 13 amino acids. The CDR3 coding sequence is TGTGCCAGCAGCGAAAGGACTAGCGGGGCTCAGTACTTC. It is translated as CASSERTSGAQYF.

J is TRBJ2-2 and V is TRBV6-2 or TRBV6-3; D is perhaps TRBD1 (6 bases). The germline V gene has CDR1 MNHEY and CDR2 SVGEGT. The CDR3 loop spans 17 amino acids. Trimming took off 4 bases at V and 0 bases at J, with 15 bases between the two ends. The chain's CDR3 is CASSWRTAKANTGELFF. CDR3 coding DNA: TGTGCCAGCAGTTGGAGGACAGCGAAAGCGAACACCGGGGAGCTGTTTTTT.

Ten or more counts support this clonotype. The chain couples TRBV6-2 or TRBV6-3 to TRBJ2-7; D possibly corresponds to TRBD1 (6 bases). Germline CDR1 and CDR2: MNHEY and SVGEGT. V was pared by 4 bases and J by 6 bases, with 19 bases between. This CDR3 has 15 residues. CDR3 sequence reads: CASSFPMTGSSEQYF. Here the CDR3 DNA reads TGTGCCAGCAGTTTCCCCATGACAGGATCTAGCGAGCAGTACTTC.

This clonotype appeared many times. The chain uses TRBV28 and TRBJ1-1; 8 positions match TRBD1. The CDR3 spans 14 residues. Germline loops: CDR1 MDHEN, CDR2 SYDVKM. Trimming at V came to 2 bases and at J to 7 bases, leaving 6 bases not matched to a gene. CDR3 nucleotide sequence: TGTGCCAGCAGTTTAGACAACAGGGGGGTTGAAGCTTTCTTT. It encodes CASSLDNRGVEAFF.

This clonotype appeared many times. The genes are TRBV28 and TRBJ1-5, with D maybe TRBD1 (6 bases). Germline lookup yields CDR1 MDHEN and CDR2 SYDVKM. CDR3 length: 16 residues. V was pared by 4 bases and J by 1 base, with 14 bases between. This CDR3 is CASSSTYRVSNQPQHF. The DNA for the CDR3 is TGTGCCAGCAGTTCAACCTACAGGGTCAGCAATCAGCCCCAGCATTTT.

CDR3 sequence reads: CAWSWGGFQIGEQYF. In DNA form, the CDR3 reads TGTGCCTGGAGCTGGGGGGGCTTCCAAATCGGCGAGCAGTACTTC. The chain links TRBV30 to TRBJ2-7; maybe TRBD2 (7 bases). The length of the CDR3 is 15 residues. Germline CDR1 GTSNPN, CDR2 SVGIG (reference sequence). V lost 3 bases to trimming and J lost 6 bases, with 21 bases between them.

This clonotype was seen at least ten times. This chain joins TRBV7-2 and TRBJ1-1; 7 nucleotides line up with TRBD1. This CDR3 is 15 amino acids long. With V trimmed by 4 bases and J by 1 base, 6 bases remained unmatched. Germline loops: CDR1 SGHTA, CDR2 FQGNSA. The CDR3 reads CASSYYRGSNTEAFF. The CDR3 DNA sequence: TGTGCCAGCAGCTATTACAGGGGTTCGAACACTGAAGCTTTCTTT.

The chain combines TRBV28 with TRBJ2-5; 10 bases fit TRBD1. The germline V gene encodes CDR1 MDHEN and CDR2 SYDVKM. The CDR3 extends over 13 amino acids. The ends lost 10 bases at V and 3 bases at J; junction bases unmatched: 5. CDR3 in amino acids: CATCGTGEETQYF. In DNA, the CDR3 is TGTGCCACCTGCGGGACAGGGGAAGAGACCCAGTACTTC.

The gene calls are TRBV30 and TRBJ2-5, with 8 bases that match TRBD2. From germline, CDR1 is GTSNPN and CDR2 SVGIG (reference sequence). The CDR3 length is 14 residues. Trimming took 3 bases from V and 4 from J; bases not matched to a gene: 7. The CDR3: CAWRASGSGETQYF. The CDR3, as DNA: TGTGCCTGGAGAGCGAGCGGGAGTGGAGAGACCCAGTACTTC.

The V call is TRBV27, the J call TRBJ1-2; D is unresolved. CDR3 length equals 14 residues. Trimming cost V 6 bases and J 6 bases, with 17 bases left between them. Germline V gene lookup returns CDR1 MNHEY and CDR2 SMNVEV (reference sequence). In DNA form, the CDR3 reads TGTGCCAGCAGCCCCACCCCAGTCCCTCATGGCTACACCTTC. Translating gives CASSPTPVPHGYTF.